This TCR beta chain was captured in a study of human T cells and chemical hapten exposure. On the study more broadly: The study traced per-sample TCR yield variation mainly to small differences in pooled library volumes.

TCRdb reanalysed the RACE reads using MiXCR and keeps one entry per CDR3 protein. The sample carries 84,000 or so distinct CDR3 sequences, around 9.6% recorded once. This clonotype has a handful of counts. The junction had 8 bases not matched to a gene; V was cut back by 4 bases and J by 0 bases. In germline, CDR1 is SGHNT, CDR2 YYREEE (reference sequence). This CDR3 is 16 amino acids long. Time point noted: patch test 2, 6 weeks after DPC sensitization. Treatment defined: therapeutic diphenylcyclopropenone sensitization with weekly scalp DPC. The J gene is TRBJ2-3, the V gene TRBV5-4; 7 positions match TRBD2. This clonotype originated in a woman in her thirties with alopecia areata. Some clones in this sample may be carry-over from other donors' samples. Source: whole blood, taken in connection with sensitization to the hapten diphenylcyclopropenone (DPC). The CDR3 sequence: CASSREAGPSTDTQYF. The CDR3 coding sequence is TGTGCCAGCAGCAGGGAAGCGGGACCTAGCACAGATACGCAGTATTTT.